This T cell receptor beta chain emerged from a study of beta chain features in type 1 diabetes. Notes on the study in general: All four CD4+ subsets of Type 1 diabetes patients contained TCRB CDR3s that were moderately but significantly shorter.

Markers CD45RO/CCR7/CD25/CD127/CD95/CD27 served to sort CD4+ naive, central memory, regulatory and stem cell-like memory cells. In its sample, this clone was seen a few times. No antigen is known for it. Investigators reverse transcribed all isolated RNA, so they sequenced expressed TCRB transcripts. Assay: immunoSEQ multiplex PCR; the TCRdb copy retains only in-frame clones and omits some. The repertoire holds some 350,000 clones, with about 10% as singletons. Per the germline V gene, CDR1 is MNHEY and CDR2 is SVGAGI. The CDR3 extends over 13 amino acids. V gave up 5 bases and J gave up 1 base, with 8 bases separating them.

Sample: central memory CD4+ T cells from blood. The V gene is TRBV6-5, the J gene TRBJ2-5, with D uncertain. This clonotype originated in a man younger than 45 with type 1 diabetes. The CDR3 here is CASSPRPQETQYF. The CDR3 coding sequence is TGTGCCAGCAGTCCCCGGCCCCAAGAGACCCAGTACTTC.